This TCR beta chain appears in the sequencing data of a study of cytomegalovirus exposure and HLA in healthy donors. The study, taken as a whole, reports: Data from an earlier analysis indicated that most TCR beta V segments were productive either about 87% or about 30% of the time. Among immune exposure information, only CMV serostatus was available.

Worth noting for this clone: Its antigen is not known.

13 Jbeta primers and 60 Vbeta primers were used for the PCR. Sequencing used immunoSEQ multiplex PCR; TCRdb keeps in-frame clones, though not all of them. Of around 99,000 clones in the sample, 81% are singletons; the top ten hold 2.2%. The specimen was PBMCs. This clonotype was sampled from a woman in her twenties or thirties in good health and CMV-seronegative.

The CDR3 bases are TGCGCCAGCACCAATCCCGGGACAGTGGGCTACGAGCAGTACTTC. It codes for CASTNPGTVGYEQYF. This chain joins TRBV10-2 and TRBJ2-7; 7 bases fit TRBD1. V was pared by 7 bases and J by 3 bases, with 12 bases of the junction left unmatched. This CDR3 has 15 amino acids. Germline CDR1 and CDR2: WSHSY and SAAADI.